Shown below are 10 T cell receptor beta chains from a single sample sequenced in a study of T cell responses to AZD1222 COVID-19 vaccine. The protocol was immunoSEQ multiplex PCR, while the TCRdb copy is restricted to in-frame clones and leaves out a portion. Of under 150,000 clones in the sample, roughly 84% were seen once. Sequencing used peripheral blood, obtained on day 0 of AZD1222 vaccination. Receptors originate from an adult in good health.

This sequence joins TRBV3-1 (or the pseudogene TRBV3-2) and TRBJ2-7; 7 bases line up with TRBD2. This CDR3 region has 14 residues. Germline CDR1 is LGHDT and CDR2 is YNNKEL (reference sequence). The V and J ends lost 4 bases and 2 bases, in that order; junction bases with no gene match: 5. CDR3 sequence reads: CASSRLAGAYEQYF. As DNA, the CDR3 is TGTGCCAGCAGCCGTTTGGCGGGAGCCTACGAGCAGTACTTC.

J is TRBJ1-3 and V is TRBV5-4; D perhaps matches TRBD1 (5 bases). CDR1 SGHNT and CDR2 YYREEE come from the germline V gene (reference sequence). Trimming removed 4 bases at V and 4 bases at J, with 18 bases between. This CDR3 contains 16 residues. This chain's CDR3 is CASSIRGRGSGNTIYF. CDR3 nucleotides: TGTGCCAGCAGCATTAGGGGTCGGGGGTCCGGAAACACCATATATTTT. The full variable domain, with the rest looked up from reference TRBV5-4 and TRBJ1-3, is ETGVTQSPTHLIKTRGQQVTLRCSSQSGHNTVSWYQQALGQGPQFIFQYYREEENGRGNFPPRFSGLQFPNYSSELNVNALELDDSALYLCASSIRGRGSGNTIYFGEGSWLTVV.

This rearrangement joins TRBV28 to TRBJ1-2; no clear D gene. The CDR3 totals 13 residues. Between the trimmed V and J ends, which lost 6 bases and 7 bases, there was a span of 15 bases. Germline V gene lookup returns CDR1 MDHEN and CDR2 SYDVKM. CDR3 residues: CASRPGSGPGYTF. DNA for the CDR3: TGTGCCAGCAGACCCGGGTCAGGTCCTGGCTACACCTTC.

The gene calls are TRBV2 and TRBJ1-5, with 8 bases identical to TRBD1. Germline assignment: CDR1 SNHLY and CDR2 FYNNEI. CDR3 length: 16 residues. The trim removed 3 bases at V and 2 bases at J, leaving 6 bases unmatched. The CDR3 nucleotides are TGTGCCAGCAGTGACCAACAGGGGGGAGGCAATCAGCCCCAGCATTTT. Translated, it gives CASSDQQGGGNQPQHF.

This clone was observed a handful of times. The rearrangement joins TRBV14 to TRBJ2-7; D unclear. V lost 1 base and J 5 bases, leaving 3 bases between the germline ends. Germline loops: CDR1 SGHDN, CDR2 FVKESK. CDR3 length: 11 residues. The CDR3 DNA is TGTGCCAGCAGCCAAGCTAACGAGCAGTACTTC. The encoded protein is CASSQANEQYF.

This chain links TRBV28 with TRBJ1-2; 7 bases map to TRBD1. V trimming: 3 bases; J trimming: 3 bases; junction bases outside the gene matches: 4. The CDR3 runs 14 residues. The V gene's germline CDR1 is MDHEN and CDR2 SYDVKM. The CDR3 loop is CASSFTGEDYGYTF. The CDR3 coding sequence is TGTGCCAGCAGTTTCACAGGGGAGGACTATGGCTACACCTTC.

This clone was found a few times. This CDR3 is CASSTPRGSGTYEQYF. In nucleotides, the CDR3 is TGTGCCAGCAGCACCCCGCGGGGGTCCGGTACCTACGAGCAGTACTTC. V usage is TRBV7-9 and J usage is TRBJ2-7; the match to TRBD2 covers 7 bases. Germline-derived CDR1 and CDR2 are SEHNR and FQNEAQ (reference sequence). With V trimmed by 5 bases and J by 2 bases, 12 bases remained unmatched. The CDR3 is 16 residues long.

The J gene is TRBJ2-2, the V gene TRBV7-2, with D perhaps TRBD2 (7 bases). Trimming cost V 6 bases and J 1 base, with 12 bases left between them. Germline CDR1 is SGHTA and CDR2 is FQGNSA. The CDR3 has 15 residues. This chain's CDR3 is CASRGGGQNTGELFF. The DNA of the CDR3 is TGTGCCAGCAGGGGCGGGGGCCAGAACACCGGGGAGCTGTTTTTT.

This sequence joins TRBV28 and TRBJ2-7, with D unresolved. Trimming removed 0 bases at V and 6 bases at J, with 3 bases between. Germline CDR1 is MDHEN and CDR2 is SYDVKM. The CDR3 consists of 11 residues. The CDR3 bases are TGTGCCAGCAGTTTATGGGGCGAGCAGTACTTC. Translated, it gives CASSLWGEQYF.

Only one count was recorded for this clone. The V gene is TRBV7-9, the J gene TRBJ1-6, with a weak D call TRBD1 (5 bases). With 6 bases removed from V and 10 bases from J, the gap between germline ends came to 19 bases. The CDR3 sequence is 15 residues long. Germline V gives CDR1 SEHNR, CDR2 FQNEAQ (reference sequence). The CDR3 reads CASSPDSRRGSPLHF. The CDR3 bases are TGTGCCAGCAGTCCCGACAGTCGACGCGGGTCACCCCTCCACTTT.